A single sample gave rise to the 5 T cell receptor beta chains below, sequenced in a study of blood T cell repertoires in COVID-19. Data came from immunoSEQ multiplex PCR; TCRdb stores just in-frame clones and leaves some out. The sample records fewer than 350,000 clones, 80% to 95% being singletons. Sequenced material: peripheral blood. The source of these receptors is a woman aged 30 to 39 with COVID-19, enrolled during active disease.

This sequence joins TRBV10-3 and TRBJ2-7; 9 bases fit TRBD2. J was trimmed by 5 bases and V by 10 bases; bases with no gene match: 6. CDR1 and CDR2 (germline): ENHRY, SYGVKD. The CDR3 consists of 12 residues. This CDR3 reads CASRASGNEQYF. The CDR3 region has the DNA TGTGCCAGCAGGGCTAGCGGGAACGAGCAGTACTTC.

This clone was recorded a few times. The chain links TRBV7-2 to TRBJ1-2; 7 bases map to TRBD1. After removal of 1 base from V and 3 bases from J, the junction contained 2 bases not matched to a gene. The CDR3 consists of 14 residues. In germline, CDR1 is SGHTA, CDR2 FQGNSA. The CDR3 spells CASSLDRGYYGYTF. CDR3 in DNA: TGTGCCAGCAGCTTAGACAGGGGATACTATGGCTACACCTTC.

The chain links TRBV7-9 to TRBJ1-3; maybe TRBD1 (5 bases). Trimming removed 2 bases from V and 0 bases from J, with 14 bases in between. Germline V gene lookup returns CDR1 SEHNR and CDR2 FQNEAQ (reference sequence). The CDR3 contains 17 residues. CDR3 in amino acids: CASSLFGGSPSGNTIYF. The CDR3 nucleotides are TGTGCCAGCAGCTTATTCGGGGGATCTCCCTCTGGAAACACCATATATTTT. Supplemented by reference TRBV7-9 and TRBJ1-3, the full variable domain reads DTGVSQNPRHKITKRGQNVTFRCDPISEHNRLYWYRQTLGQGPEFLTYFQNEAQLEKSRLLSDRFSAERPKGSFSTLEIQRTEQGDSAMYLCASSLFGGSPSGNTIYFGEGSWLTVV.

The rearrangement links TRBV6-4 to TRBJ2-1; no clear D. The CDR3 length is 13 residues. V was trimmed by 4 bases and J by 9 bases, leaving 13 bases between them. The germline gives CDR1 MRHNA, CDR2 SNTAGT. CDR3 residues: CASSGELHAEQFF. CDR3 bases: TGTGCCAGCAGTGGTGAACTGCATGCTGAGCAGTTCTTC.

V usage is TRBV3-1 (or the pseudogene TRBV3-2) and J usage is TRBJ1-1; D gene unclear. The germline V and J ends were trimmed by 0 bases and 10 bases, with 12 bases remaining between them. Germline assignment: CDR1 LGHDT and CDR2 YNNKEL (reference sequence). The CDR3 is 13 amino acids. The DNA of the CDR3 is TGTGCCAGCAGCCAAGAGAATGGGCTGGGAGCTTTCTTT. It yields the protein CASSQENGLGAFF.